Reported below is one TCR beta chain. The antigen remains undetermined. The data were produced by immunoSEQ multiplex PCR, yet TCRdb's version contains in-frame clones alone and is incomplete. The sample contains some 30,000 clones, 84% of which appear only once. The data belong to a study of early stage breast cancer tumors. Germline V gene lookup returns CDR1 SEHNR and CDR2 FQNEAQ (reference sequence). Trimming removed 3 bases from V and 8 bases from J; junction bases left unmatched: 7. The CDR3 length is 14 residues. Overall study results and limits: Tumor and normal breast were distinguished via blood comparison in most of the 16 patients.

Sequencing was carried out using blood. The sequence came from a person in their fifties with breast cancer. The rearrangement uses TRBV7-9 and TRBJ2-1; 7 bases are a match to TRBD2. CDR3 loop: CASSFMLGGDEQFF. As DNA, the CDR3 is TGTGCCAGCAGCTTTATGTTGGGGGGGGATGAGCAGTTCTTC. The full variable domain, its missing parts supplied by reference TRBV7-9 and TRBJ2-1, is DTGVSQNPRHKITKRGQNVTFRCDPISEHNRLYWYRQTLGQGPEFLTYFQNEAQLEKSRLLSDRFSAERPKGSFSTLEIQRTEQGDSAMYLCASSFMLGGDEQFFGPGTRLTVL.